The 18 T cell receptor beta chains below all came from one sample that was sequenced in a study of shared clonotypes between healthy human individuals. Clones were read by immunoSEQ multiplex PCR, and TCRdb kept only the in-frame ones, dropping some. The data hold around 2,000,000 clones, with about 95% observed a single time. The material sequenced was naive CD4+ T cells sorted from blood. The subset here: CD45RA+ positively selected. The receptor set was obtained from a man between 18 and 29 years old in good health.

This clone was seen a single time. The chain's CDR3 is CASSLDPLRTDTQYF. CDR3 sequence (DNA): TGTGCCAGCAGCTTGGACCCCCTTCGCACAGATACGCAGTATTTT. The rearrangement joins TRBV5-6 to TRBJ2-3; D remains ambiguous. Trimming left V 0 bases short and J 1 base short, with 9 bases between. CDR1 and CDR2 (germline): SGHDT, YYEEEE. The CDR3 spans 15 residues.

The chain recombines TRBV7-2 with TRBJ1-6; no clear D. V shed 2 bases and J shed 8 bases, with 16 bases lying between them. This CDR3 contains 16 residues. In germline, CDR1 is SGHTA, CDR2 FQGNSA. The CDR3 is CASSLSILQGDSPLHF. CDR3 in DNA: TGTGCCAGCAGCTTATCGATTTTACAAGGTGATTCACCCCTCCACTTT.

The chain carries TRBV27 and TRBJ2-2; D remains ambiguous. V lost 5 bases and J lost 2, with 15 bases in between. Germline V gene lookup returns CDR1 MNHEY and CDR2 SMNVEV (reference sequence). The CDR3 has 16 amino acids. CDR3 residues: CASSLYSNRNTGELFF. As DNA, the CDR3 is TGTGCCAGCAGTCTGTATTCTAACAGAAACACCGGGGAGCTGTTTTTT.

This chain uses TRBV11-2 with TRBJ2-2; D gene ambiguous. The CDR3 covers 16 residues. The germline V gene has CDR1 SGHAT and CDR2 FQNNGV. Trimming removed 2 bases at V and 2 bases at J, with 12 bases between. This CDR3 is CASSLRPGVNTGELFF. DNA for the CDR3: TGTGCCAGCAGCTTAAGGCCAGGAGTTAACACCGGGGAGCTGTTTTTT.

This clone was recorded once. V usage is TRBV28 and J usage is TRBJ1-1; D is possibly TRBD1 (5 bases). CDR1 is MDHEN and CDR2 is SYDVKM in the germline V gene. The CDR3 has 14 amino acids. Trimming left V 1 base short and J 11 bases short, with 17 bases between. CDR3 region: CASSLFGDGYGAFF. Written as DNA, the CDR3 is TGTGCCAGCAGTTTATTTGGGGACGGATACGGCGCTTTCTTT.

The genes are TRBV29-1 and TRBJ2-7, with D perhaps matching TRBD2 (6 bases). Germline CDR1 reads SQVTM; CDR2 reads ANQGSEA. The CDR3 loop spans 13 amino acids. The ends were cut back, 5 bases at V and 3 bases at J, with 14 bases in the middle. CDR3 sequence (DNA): TGCAGCGTTCAAGGGGTTAGCGGCTACGAGCAGTACTTC. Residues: CSVQGVSGYEQYF.

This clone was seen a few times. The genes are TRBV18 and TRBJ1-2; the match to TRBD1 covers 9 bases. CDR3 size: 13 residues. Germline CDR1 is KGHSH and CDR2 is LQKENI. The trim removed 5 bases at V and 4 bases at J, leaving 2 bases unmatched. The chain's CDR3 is CASSETGGYGYTF. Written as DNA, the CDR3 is TGTGCCAGCTCAGAGACAGGGGGCTATGGCTACACCTTC.

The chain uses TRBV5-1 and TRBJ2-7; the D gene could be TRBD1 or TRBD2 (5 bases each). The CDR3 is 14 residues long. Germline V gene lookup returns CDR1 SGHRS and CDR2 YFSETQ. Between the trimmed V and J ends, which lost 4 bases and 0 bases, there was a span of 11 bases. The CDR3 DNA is TGCGCCAGCAGCGTGACAGCGGTCTCCTACGAGCAGTACTTC. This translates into CASSVTAVSYEQYF.

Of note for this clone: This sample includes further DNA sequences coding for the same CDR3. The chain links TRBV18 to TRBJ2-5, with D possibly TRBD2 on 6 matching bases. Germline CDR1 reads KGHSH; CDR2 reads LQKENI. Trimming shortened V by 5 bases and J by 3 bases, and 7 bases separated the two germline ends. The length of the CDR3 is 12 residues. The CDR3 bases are TGTGCCAGCTCAAGGAGGGAAGAGACCCAGTACTTC. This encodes CASSRREETQYF.

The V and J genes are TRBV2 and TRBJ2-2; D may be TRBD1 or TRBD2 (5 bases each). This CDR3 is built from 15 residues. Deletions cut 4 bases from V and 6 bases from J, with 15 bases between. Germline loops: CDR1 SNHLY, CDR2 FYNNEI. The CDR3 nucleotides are TGTGCCAGCAGTGCCGAGGGGTTGGGACCCGGGGAGCTGTTTTTT. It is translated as CASSAEGLGPGELFF.

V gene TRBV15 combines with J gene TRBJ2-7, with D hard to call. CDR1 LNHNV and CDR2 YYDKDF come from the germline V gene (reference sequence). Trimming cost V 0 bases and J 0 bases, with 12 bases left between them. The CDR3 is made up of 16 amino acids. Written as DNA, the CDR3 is TGTGCCACCAGCAGAGATAGAGCAGCGAGCTCCTACGAGCAGTACTTC. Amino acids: CATSRDRAASSYEQYF.

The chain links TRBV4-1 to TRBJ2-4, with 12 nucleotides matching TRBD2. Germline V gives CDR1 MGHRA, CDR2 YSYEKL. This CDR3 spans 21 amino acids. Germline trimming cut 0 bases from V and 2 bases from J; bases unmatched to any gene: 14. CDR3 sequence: CASSQDSASGRAESTKNIQYF. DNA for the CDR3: TGCGCCAGCAGCCAAGATTCGGCTAGCGGGAGGGCCGAGTCGACCAAAAACATTCAGTACTTC.

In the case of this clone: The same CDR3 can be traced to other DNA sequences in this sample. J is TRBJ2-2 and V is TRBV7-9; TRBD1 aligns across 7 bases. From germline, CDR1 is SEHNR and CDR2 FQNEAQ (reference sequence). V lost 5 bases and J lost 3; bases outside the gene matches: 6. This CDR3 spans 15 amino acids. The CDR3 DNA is TGTGCCAGCAGCGCCCGACAGGGTGACACCGGGGAGCTGTTTTTT. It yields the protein CASSARQGDTGELFF.

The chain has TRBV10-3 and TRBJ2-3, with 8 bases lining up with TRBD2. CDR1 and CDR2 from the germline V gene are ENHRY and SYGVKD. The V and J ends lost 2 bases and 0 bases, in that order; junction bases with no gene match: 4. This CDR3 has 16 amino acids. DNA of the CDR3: TGTGCCATCAGTGAGGTGGCTAGCGGGAGCACAGATACGCAGTATTTT. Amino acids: CAISEVASGSTDTQYF.

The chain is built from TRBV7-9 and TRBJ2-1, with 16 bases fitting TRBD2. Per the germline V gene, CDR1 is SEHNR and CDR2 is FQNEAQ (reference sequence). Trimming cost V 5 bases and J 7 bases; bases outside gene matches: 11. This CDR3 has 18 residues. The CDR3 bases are TGTGCCAGCAGCCCACCGGGACTAGCGGGAGGGACGATTAATGAGCAGTTCTTC. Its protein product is CASSPPGLAGGTINEQFF.

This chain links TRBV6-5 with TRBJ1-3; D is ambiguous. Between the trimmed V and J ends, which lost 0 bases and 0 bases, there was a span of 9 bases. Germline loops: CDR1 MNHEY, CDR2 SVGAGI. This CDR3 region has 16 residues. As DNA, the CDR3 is TGTGCCAGCAGTTACTCGAGGCAGAGCTCTGGAAACACCATATATTTT. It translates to CASSYSRQSSGNTIYF.

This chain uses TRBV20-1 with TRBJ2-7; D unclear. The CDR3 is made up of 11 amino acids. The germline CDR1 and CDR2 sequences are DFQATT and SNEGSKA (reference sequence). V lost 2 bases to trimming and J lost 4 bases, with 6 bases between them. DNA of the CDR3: TGCAGTGCTAGATATGGGTACGAGCAGTACTTC. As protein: CSARYGYEQYF.

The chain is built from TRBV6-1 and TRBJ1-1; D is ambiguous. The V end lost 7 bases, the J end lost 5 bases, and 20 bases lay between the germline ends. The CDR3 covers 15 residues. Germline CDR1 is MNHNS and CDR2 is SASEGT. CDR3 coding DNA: TGTGCCAGCACCCCCCTATGGAGGGCTGATACTGAAGCTTTCTTT. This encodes CASTPLWRADTEAFF.